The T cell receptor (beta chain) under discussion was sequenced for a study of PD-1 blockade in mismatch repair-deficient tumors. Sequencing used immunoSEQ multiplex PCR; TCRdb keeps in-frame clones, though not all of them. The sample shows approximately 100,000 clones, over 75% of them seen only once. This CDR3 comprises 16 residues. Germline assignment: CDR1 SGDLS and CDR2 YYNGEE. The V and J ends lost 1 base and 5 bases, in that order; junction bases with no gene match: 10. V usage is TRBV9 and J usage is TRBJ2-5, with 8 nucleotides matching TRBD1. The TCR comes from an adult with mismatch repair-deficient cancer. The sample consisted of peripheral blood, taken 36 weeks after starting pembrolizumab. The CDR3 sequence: CASSVTGTGLFETQYF. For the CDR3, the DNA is TGTGCCAGCAGCGTAACGGGGACAGGTCTCTTCGAGACCCAGTACTTC.